This is a list of T cell receptor beta chains from one sample in a study of blood T cell repertoires in COVID-19. The method was immunoSEQ multiplex PCR; TCRdb's version includes in-frame clones alone and lacks a portion of them. In the table there are a few hundred thousand clones, about 91% of which are singletons. The sequenced material came from peripheral blood. These receptors came from a woman between 50 and 59 years old with COVID-19, enrolled during active disease. The CDR3 runs from the conserved cysteine through the conserved F or W. A D gene is named only where the DNA matches it firmly. Part of the rows lack a size; the others show once, few, many or a class for expanded clones.

abundance	j_gene	d_gene	v_gene	CDR3nt	CDR3aa
.	TRBJ2-3	TRBD2	TRBV29-1	TGCAGCGTTGACGTAGCGGGGATAAGCACAGATACGCAGTATTTT	CSVDVAGISTDTQYF
.	TRBJ1-5	.	TRBV5-6	TGTGCCAGCAGCTTCGGTGATCAGCCCCAGCATTTT	CASSFGDQPQHF
once	TRBJ1-1	.	TRBV5-1	TGCGCCAGCAGCTTGGAAGGGGAAGGAGCTTTCTTT	CASSLEGEGAFF
.	TRBJ2-3	TRBD2	TRBV5-4	TGTGCCAGCAGCTTGGCTAGCGCGGGGGACCAACGAGATACGCAGTATTTT	CASSLASAGDQRDTQYF
.	TRBJ2-7	.	TRBV23-1	TGCGCCAGCAGTCAGGGATCAGGGGACCGCGAGCAGTACTTC	CASSQGSGDREQYF
.	TRBJ1-3	.	TRBV29-1	TGCAGCGTCGGAGGATTTCTCTCTGGAAACACCATATATTTT	CSVGGFLSGNTIYF
.	TRBJ1-1	.	TRBV6-1	TGTGCCAGCAGTGAGGAACAGGGCTACACTGAAGCTTTCTTT	CASSEEQGYTEAFF
once	TRBJ2-4	TRBD1	TRBV2	TGTGCCAGCAGTGTACAGGGGCATCCATCATCCATTCAGTACTTC	CASSVQGHPSSIQYF
once	TRBJ1-2	TRBD1	TRBV5-1	TGCGCCAGCAGGTGGGACAGGGGGCTCGGGGGCTACACCTTC	CASRWDRGLGGYTF
.	TRBJ2-1	.	TRBV19	TGTGCCAGTAGTCCCATCGGGGTAAATGAGCAGTTCTTC	CASSPIGVNEQFF
.	TRBJ2-3	TRBD1	TRBV2	TGTGCCAGCAGTGATTTGGACAGGGGATCCTCTGATACGCAGTATTTT	CASSDLDRGSSDTQYF
.	TRBJ1-5	.	TRBV2	TGTGCCAGCAGTGATTACGGAGATAGCAATCAGCCCCAGCATTTT	CASSDYGDSNQPQHF
.	TRBJ2-1	TRBD1	TRBV6-2/TRBV6-3	TGTGCCAGCAGTTACTCGATGGGGACAGCGAATGAGCAGTTCTTC	CASSYSMGTANEQFF
.	TRBJ2-1	.	TRBV19	TGTGCCAGTAGTCTCTCCCAGGTGGGGGCTTTGTTCTTC	CASSLSQVGALFF
few	TRBJ1-1	.	TRBV2	TGTGCCAGCAGCTCACAGGGAGCTTTCTTT	CASSSQGAFF
.	TRBJ2-3	TRBD1	TRBV2	TGTGCCAGCAGTGAGTCGGGACAGCCCACAGATACGCAGTATTTT	CASSESGQPTDTQYF
.	TRBJ1-3	.	TRBV5-1	TGCGCCAGCAGCTTTCTTCCCTCCTCCGGAGACACCATATATTTT	CASSFLPSSGDTIYF
.	TRBJ2-3	TRBD2	TRBV5-4	TGTGCCAGCAGCTTGGCACTAGCGGGGAACACAGATACGCAGTATTTT	CASSLALAGNTDTQYF
.	TRBJ1-3	.	TRBV2	TGTGCCAGTCTCCGGGTTGGAAACACCATATATTTT	CASLRVGNTIYF
.	TRBJ2-3	TRBD2	TRBV27	TGTGCCAGCAGCTGGGGGGGGGTGACAGATACGCAGTATTTT	CASSWGGVTDTQYF
.	TRBJ2-2	TRBD2	TRBV11-2	TGTGCCAGCAGCTTAGATATTGCTAGCGGAATCACCGGGGAGCTGTTTTTT	CASSLDIASGITGELFF
.	TRBJ1-3	TRBD1	TRBV6-5	TGTGCCAGCAGCGGAGACAGGGGGAGGAACACCATATATTTT	CASSGDRGRNTIYF
.	TRBJ2-7	.	TRBV4-1	TGCGCCAGCAGCACAACTACCGGGACACCACCTGGCTACGAGCAGTACTTC	CASSTTTGTPPGYEQYF
.	TRBJ2-7	.	TRBV28	TGTGCCAGCAGTCTCCCCCGCCCCGGCGAGCAGTACTTC	CASSLPRPGEQYF
.	TRBJ1-4	.	TRBV25-1	TGTGCCAGCAGTGAAGTGAGGGGCCCTGATCGGGGGAATGAAAAACTGTTTTTT	CASSEVRGPDRGNEKLFF
.	TRBJ1-1	.	TRBV11-2	TGTGCCAGCAGCTTAAGCTTAGGAGGTGAAGCTTTCTTT	CASSLSLGGEAFF
.	TRBJ2-1	.	TRBV2	TGTGCCAGCAGTGAATTGGGGGCTAACTCCTACAATGAGCAGTTCTTC	CASSELGANSYNEQFF
.	TRBJ1-5	.	TRBV28	TGTGCCAGCAGTTTATCCGGGGGAGGGGTAGGTCAGCCCCAGCATTTT	CASSLSGGGVGQPQHF
.	TRBJ1-6	TRBD1	TRBV2	TGTGCCAGCGAACGGGACAGCTTCTATAATTCACCCCTCCACTTT	CASERDSFYNSPLHF
.	TRBJ2-7	.	TRBV5-4	TGTGCCAGCAGCTCACAGGACGGTGTCTACGAGCAGTACTTC	CASSSQDGVYEQYF
.	TRBJ2-7	.	TRBV24-1	TGTGCCACCAGTGACCCGACAGGAAATAGTCGCGACGAGCAGTACTTC	CATSDPTGNSRDEQYF
.	TRBJ1-1	.	TRBV7-9	TGTGCCAGCAGCTTAGACAGGGTAGGAGGCACTGAAGCTTTCTTT	CASSLDRVGGTEAFF
.	TRBJ2-7	TRBD1	TRBV7-9	TGTGCCAGCAGCGTAGGGACAGCCATAGCCTACGAGCAGTACTTC	CASSVGTAIAYEQYF
.	TRBJ2-7	.	TRBV7-9	TGTGCCAGCAGCTTCTTTTCGGGTATTCAGCAGTACTTC	CASSFFSGIQQYF
.	TRBJ2-1	.	TRBV30	TGTGCCTGCCCCACAGGGTACAATGAGCAGTTCTTC	CACPTGYNEQFF
.	TRBJ1-1	.	TRBV4-1	TGCGCCAGCACCCGGGGAACTGGAGGGATGAACACTGAAGCTTTCTTT	CASTRGTGGMNTEAFF
.	TRBJ2-2	.	TRBV19	TGTGCCACCTTGGACAGCAACACCGGGGAGCTGTTTTTT	CATLDSNTGELFF